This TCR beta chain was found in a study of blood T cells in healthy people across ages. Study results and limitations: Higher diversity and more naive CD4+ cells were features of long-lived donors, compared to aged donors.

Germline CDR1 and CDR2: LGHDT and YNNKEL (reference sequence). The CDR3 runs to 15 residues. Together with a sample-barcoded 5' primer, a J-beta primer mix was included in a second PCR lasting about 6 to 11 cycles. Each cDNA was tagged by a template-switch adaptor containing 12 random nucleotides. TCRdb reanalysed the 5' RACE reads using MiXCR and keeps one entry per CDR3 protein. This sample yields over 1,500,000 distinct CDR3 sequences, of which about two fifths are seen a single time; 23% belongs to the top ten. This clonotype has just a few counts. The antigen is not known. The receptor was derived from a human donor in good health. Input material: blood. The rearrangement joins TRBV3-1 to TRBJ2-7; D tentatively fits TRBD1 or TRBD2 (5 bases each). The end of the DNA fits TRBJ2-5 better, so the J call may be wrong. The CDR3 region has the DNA TGTGCCAGCAGCCAAGACCGGGGCCGGACGGAGACCCAGTACTTC. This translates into CASSQDRGRTETQYF.